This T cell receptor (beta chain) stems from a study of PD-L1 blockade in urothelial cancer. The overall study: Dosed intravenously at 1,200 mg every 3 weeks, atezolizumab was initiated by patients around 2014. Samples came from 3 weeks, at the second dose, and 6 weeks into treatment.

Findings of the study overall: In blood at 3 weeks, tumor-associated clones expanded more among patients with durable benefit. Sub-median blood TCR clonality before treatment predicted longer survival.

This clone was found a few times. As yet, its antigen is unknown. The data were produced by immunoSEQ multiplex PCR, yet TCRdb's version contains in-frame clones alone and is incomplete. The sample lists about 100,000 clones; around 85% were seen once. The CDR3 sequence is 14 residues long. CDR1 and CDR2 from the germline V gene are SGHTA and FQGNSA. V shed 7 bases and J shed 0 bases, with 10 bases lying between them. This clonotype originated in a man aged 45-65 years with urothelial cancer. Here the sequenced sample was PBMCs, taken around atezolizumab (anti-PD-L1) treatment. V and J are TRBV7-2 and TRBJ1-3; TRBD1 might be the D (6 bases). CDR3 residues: CASITGPSGNTIYF. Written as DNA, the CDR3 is TGTGCCAGCATTACAGGGCCCTCTGGAAACACCATATATTTT.